The 21 T cell receptor beta chains listed next were all sequenced from one sample in a study of siplizumab effects on memory and regulatory T cells. The repertoire was sequenced with immunoSEQ multiplex PCR; TCRdb's copy has only in-frame clones and lacks some. Of approximately 82,000 clones in the sample, roughly 89% were seen once. Specimen: Tregs sorted from blood. The receptors were sampled from a human donor in good health.

The CDR3 reads CASSVEGGTNNEQFF. The DNA for the CDR3 is TGTGCCAGCAGCGTAGAGGGGGGTACGAACAATGAGCAGTTCTTC. The rearrangement links TRBV9 to TRBJ2-1; tentatively, D is TRBD1 or TRBD2 (6 bases each). The CDR3 runs to 15 residues. Trimming took 0 bases from V and 5 from J, leaving 12 bases between them. Germline V CDR1 and CDR2: SGDLS, YYNGEE.

The chain joins TRBV7-2 to TRBJ2-7; D call uncertain. The germline V and J ends were trimmed by 1 base and 1 base, with 11 bases remaining between them. From germline, CDR1 is SGHTA and CDR2 FQGNSA. The CDR3 is made up of 15 amino acids. The CDR3 DNA follows: TGTGCCAGCAGCTTAGTGGCTCAGGAGTCCTACGAGCAGTACTTC. This translates into CASSLVAQESYEQYF.

This clone showed up just once. The CDR3 sequence is CASSLGRYTGELFF. In nucleotides, the CDR3 is TGTGCCAGCAGTTTGGGCAGATACACCGGGGAGCTGTTTTTT. The V call is TRBV6-6, the J call TRBJ2-2; unclear D gene. The CDR3 runs 14 residues. The germline V gene has CDR1 MNHNY and CDR2 SVGAGI (reference sequence). The ends were cut back, 4 bases at V and 3 bases at J, with 9 bases in the middle.

The chain links TRBV2 to TRBJ1-2; TRBD1 matches at 10 bases. The V gene's germline CDR1 is SNHLY and CDR2 FYNNEI. The CDR3 covers 13 residues. V lost 6 bases and J lost 3; bases outside the gene matches: 1. CDR3 loop: CASRDRGDYGYTF. Written as DNA, the CDR3 is TGTGCCAGCAGGGACAGGGGGGACTATGGCTACACCTTC.

The chain uses TRBV7-2 and TRBJ1-6; D uncertain. This CDR3 region has 15 residues. CDR1 and CDR2 from the germline V gene are SGHTA and FQGNSA. V was clipped by 0 bases and J by 9 bases, with 12 bases between them. Here the CDR3 reads CASSLAWEVLSPLHF. The CDR3 coding sequence is TGTGCCAGCAGCTTAGCGTGGGAGGTCCTTTCACCCCTCCACTTT.

The chain combines TRBV5-4 with TRBJ2-7, with D possibly called TRBD1 or TRBD2 (5 bases each). The CDR3 length is 13 residues. V was pared by 4 bases and J by 5 bases, with 13 bases between. The germline V gene encodes CDR1 SGHNT and CDR2 YYREEE (reference sequence). CDR3 protein: CASSPGRSNEQYF. DNA for the CDR3: TGTGCCAGCAGCCCGGGACGGTCTAACGAGCAGTACTTC.

This rearrangement joins TRBV7-9 to TRBJ2-2; D gene unclear. V dropped 1 base and J dropped 2 bases, with 8 bases sitting between them. This CDR3 is built from 15 residues. Germline-derived CDR1 and CDR2 are SEHNR and FQNEAQ (reference sequence). The CDR3 region has the DNA TGTGCCAGCAGCTTAGACAAGACCAACACCGGGGAGCTGTTTTTT. It is translated as CASSLDKTNTGELFF.

The V call is TRBV7-9, the J call TRBJ1-6, with unresolved D. V lost 5 bases, J lost 8 bases, and 22 bases lay in between. CDR3 size: 17 residues. CDR1 is SEHNR and CDR2 is FQNEAQ in the germline V gene (reference sequence). CDR3 sequence: CASSILVTPQIHSPLHF. The CDR3 nucleotides are TGTGCCAGCAGCATCTTAGTGACACCCCAGATCCATTCACCCCTCCACTTT.

J is TRBJ2-2 and V is TRBV13; D may be TRBD2 (5 bases). Deletions cut 8 bases from V and 4 bases from J, with 11 bases between. The CDR3 spans 13 residues. Germline V gives CDR1 PRHDT, CDR2 FYEKMQ (reference sequence). The CDR3 loop is CASQRALTGELFF. The CDR3 coding sequence is TGTGCCAGCCAGAGGGCCCTCACCGGGGAGCTGTTTTTT.

V and J are TRBV7-9 and TRBJ2-2, with D unclear. This CDR3 has 12 residues. The V gene's germline CDR1 is SEHNR and CDR2 FQNEAQ (reference sequence). Trimming cost V 5 bases and J 7 bases, with 8 bases left between them. The CDR3 DNA is TGTGCCAGCAGCCCCCCTTTCGGGGAGCTGTTTTTT. The encoded protein is CASSPPFGELFF.

This chain uses TRBV7-6 with TRBJ1-3, with D perhaps TRBD1 (6 bases). The CDR3 is made up of 17 amino acids. Trimming cost V 5 bases and J 0 bases, with 17 bases left between them. Germline CDR1 is SGHVS and CDR2 is FNYEAQ. The CDR3 loop is CASSLDGQYFSGNTIYF. CDR3 bases: TGTGCCAGCAGCCTAGATGGACAGTATTTCTCTGGAAACACCATATATTTT.

The J gene is TRBJ2-1, the V gene TRBV5-6; TRBD1 is a possible D gene (6 bases). Trimming shortened V by 4 bases and J by 10 bases, and 15 bases separated the two germline ends. Germline CDR1 and CDR2: SGHDT and YYEEEE. This CDR3 has 13 residues. CDR3 DNA sequence: TGTGCCAGCAGCCCGCCCCGGGGACACGAGCAGTTCTTC. It encodes CASSPPRGHEQFF.

This clone has a handful of counts. J is TRBJ1-5 and V is TRBV6-1, with D unresolved. CDR3 length: 14 amino acids. V shed 7 bases and J shed 1 base, with 11 bases lying between them. Germline CDR1 reads MNHNS; CDR2 reads SASEGT. DNA of the CDR3: TGTGCCAGCAAGCCGGGAGGGAGCAATCAGCCCCAGCATTTT. It translates to CASKPGGSNQPQHF.

The CDR3 nucleotides are TGCGCCAGCAGCTTGGGGGGCAGACTTGAAGCTTTCTTT. It is translated as CASSLGGRLEAFF. The gene calls are TRBV5-1 and TRBJ1-1; a weak D match, TRBD1 (5 bases). The V gene's germline CDR1 is SGHRS and CDR2 YFSETQ. With 0 bases removed from V and 7 bases from J, the gap between germline ends came to 10 bases. The CDR3 is 13 amino acids.

This chain uses TRBV29-1 with TRBJ1-2; a possible D gene is TRBD1 (5 bases). CDR3 length: 18 amino acids. Trimming took 2 bases from V and 4 from J, leaving 26 bases between them. Germline V lookup: CDR1 SQVTM, CDR2 ANQGSEA. For the CDR3, the DNA is TGCAGCGTTGAAAAGGGCCGGGGAACAGGACCCCTTGGCTATGGCTACACCTTC. This codes for CSVEKGRGTGPLGYGYTF.

The rearrangement joins TRBV9 to TRBJ2-7, with 13 bases identical to TRBD2. This CDR3 is 16 amino acids long. J was trimmed by 3 bases and V by 4 bases; bases with no gene match: 7. Germline lookup yields CDR1 SGDLS and CDR2 YYNGEE. Written as DNA, the CDR3 is TGTGCCAGCAGCCCAGGGACTAGCGGGATAATCTACGAGCAGTACTTC. Translated: CASSPGTSGIIYEQYF.

This rearrangement joins TRBV6-5 to TRBJ1-3; D ambiguous. The V end lost 5 bases, the J end lost 9 bases, and 8 bases lay between the germline ends. The CDR3 sequence is 11 residues long. From germline, CDR1 is MNHEY and CDR2 SVGAGI. The CDR3 bases are TGTGCCAGCAGTCCCGGTGGCACCATATATTTT. Protein: CASSPGGTIYF.

The chain recombines TRBV28 with TRBJ1-2; no firm D call. V dropped 6 bases and J dropped 0 bases, with 14 bases sitting between them. Looked up from germline, CDR1 is MDHEN and CDR2 is SYDVKM. The CDR3 spans 15 residues. CDR3 amino acids: CASSQYGGANYGYTF. CDR3 coding DNA: TGTGCCAGCAGCCAGTACGGTGGAGCTAACTATGGCTACACCTTC.

The chain links TRBV20-1 to TRBJ2-7; no reliable D call. The V and J ends lost 6 bases and 4 bases respectively, with 10 bases between them. CDR1 is DFQATT and CDR2 is SNEGSKA in the germline V gene (reference sequence). The CDR3 is 11 amino acids. The CDR3 nucleotides read TGCAGTGCGGATCGAGGATACGAGCAGTACTTC. This gives the protein CSADRGYEQYF.

This clone appeared once. The rearrangement joins TRBV11-2 to TRBJ2-1; D possibly corresponds to TRBD1 (6 bases). CDR1 is SGHAT and CDR2 is FQNNGV in the germline V gene. V lost 2 bases, J lost 3 bases, and 11 bases lay in between. The CDR3 is 15 residues long. The CDR3 sequence is CASSLTGLIYNEQFF. The CDR3 nucleotides read TGTGCCAGCAGCTTAACAGGGCTAATCTACAATGAGCAGTTCTTC. The whole variable domain, filled in from reference TRBV11-2 and TRBJ2-1, reads EAGVAQSPRYKIIEKRQSVAFWCNPISGHATLYWYQQILGQGPKLLIQFQNNGVVDDSQLPKDRFSAERLKGVDSTLKIQPAKLEDSAVYLCASSLTGLIYNEQFFGPGTRLTVL.

The chain recombines TRBV4-1 with TRBJ1-1, with 8 bases matching TRBD1. Losses at the gene ends were 3 bases for V and 10 bases for J; bases not matched to a gene: 4. The V gene's germline CDR1 is MGHRA and CDR2 YSYEKL. This CDR3 is built from 12 residues. CDR3 in amino acids: CASSQTTGGAFF. In DNA, the CDR3 is TGCGCCAGCAGCCAGACTACAGGGGGAGCTTTCTTT.